This passage covers 20 T cell receptor beta chains from one sample sequenced in a study of blood T cell repertoires in COVID-19. TCRdb's table, derived via immunoSEQ multiplex PCR, lists solely in-frame clones and lacks some. Counted here are 260,000 or so clones, roughly 87% occurring once; the ten biggest clones make up just over 2.5%. Source material: PBMCs or T cells enriched from blood (not recorded which). All receptors derive from a woman aged 25-40 years with acute COVID-19.

CDR3 sequence: CASSLRLQNTEAFF. CDR3 bases: TGCGCCAGCAGCCTCCGGTTGCAGAACACTGAAGCTTTCTTT. The chain joins TRBV5-1 to TRBJ1-1; D remains ambiguous. CDR3 size: 14 residues. In germline, CDR1 is SGHRS, CDR2 YFSETQ. Trimming removed 4 bases from V and 1 base from J, with 11 bases in between.

The chain's CDR3 is CASSSQGAGEQFF. CDR3 nucleotide sequence: TGTGCCAGCAGCTCCCAGGGGGCCGGTGAGCAGTTCTTC. The chain couples TRBV7-2 to TRBJ2-1, with 8 positions matching TRBD1. CDR1 and CDR2 from the germline V gene are SGHTA and FQGNSA. The trim removed 4 bases at V and 9 bases at J, leaving 5 bases unmatched. There are 13 residues in the CDR3.

The chain combines TRBV7-2 with TRBJ2-7; D may be TRBD2 (6 bases). The CDR3 is 15 residues long. Trimming cost V 4 bases and J 7 bases, with 20 bases left between them. Germline loops: CDR1 SGHTA, CDR2 FQGNSA. DNA for the CDR3: TGTGCCAGCAGCTCCCGGGACTTGGGGGTGGGGGAGCAGTACTTC. Protein product: CASSSRDLGVGEQYF. The full variable domain, completed using reference TRBV7-2 and TRBJ2-7, is GAGVSQSPSNKVTEKGKDVELRCDPISGHTALYWYRQSLGQGLEFLIYFQGNSAPDKSGLPSDRFSAERTGGSVSTLTIQRTQQEDSAVYLCASSSRDLGVGEQYFGPGTRLTVT.

The gene calls are TRBV6-6 and TRBJ1-4; D possibly corresponds to TRBD1 (6 bases). The CDR3 is 14 amino acids. CDR1 is MNHNY, CDR2 SVGAGI, per germline (reference sequence). V lost 4 bases, J lost 9 bases, and 15 bases lay in between. CDR3: CASSSQGQGKKLFF. CDR3 nucleotides: TGTGCCAGCAGTTCCCAGGGGCAGGGGAAAAAACTGTTTTTT.

The V and J genes are TRBV5-1 and TRBJ1-2; 11 nucleotides match TRBD1. J was trimmed by 7 bases and V by 4 bases; bases with no gene match: 6. The V gene's germline CDR1 is SGHRS and CDR2 YFSETQ. This CDR3 spans 14 amino acids. The CDR3 coding sequence is TGCGCCAGCAGCACAACCGGGACAGGGGGTGGCTACACCTTC. Translation gives CASSTTGTGGGYTF.

This chain joins TRBV19 and TRBJ2-2; 8 bases agree with TRBD1. The CDR3 is 17 amino acids. The germline V gene encodes CDR1 LNHDA and CDR2 SQIVND (reference sequence). V was pared by 3 bases and J by 5 bases, with 11 bases of the junction left unmatched. CDR3 DNA sequence: TGTGCCAGTAGTATCGAGATGACAGGGGAAAGGACCGGGGAGCTGTTTTTT. Its protein is CASSIEMTGERTGELFF.

The chain couples TRBV5-1 to TRBJ1-2; D perhaps matches TRBD1 (5 bases). The length of the CDR3 is 16 residues. With 6 bases removed from V and 0 bases from J, the gap between germline ends came to 18 bases. Per the germline V gene, CDR1 is SGHRS and CDR2 is YFSETQ. CDR3 amino acids: CASTHGPGESNYGYTF. CDR3 sequence (DNA): TGCGCCAGCACCCACGGCCCGGGGGAATCTAACTATGGCTACACCTTC.

J is TRBJ1-2 and V is TRBV4-1, with 9 bases identical to TRBD1. This CDR3 region has 17 residues. Unmatched junction bases numbered 17, after V lost 7 bases and J lost 5 bases. Germline lookup yields CDR1 MGHRA and CDR2 YSYEKL. In DNA, the CDR3 is TGCGCCAGCACCACTCCGGGACAGGGAAATCGGAAGTATGGCTACACCTTC. The encoded protein is CASTTPGQGNRKYGYTF.

This clone was seen just once. Other DNA sequences in this specimen translate into the identical CDR3. The rearrangement links TRBV20-1 to TRBJ1-1; D is uncertain. This CDR3 comprises 11 residues. Trimming left V 4 bases short and J 4 bases short, with 7 bases between. Germline V gene data show CDR1 as DFQATT and CDR2 as SNEGSKA (reference sequence). CDR3 nucleotide sequence: TGCAGTGCTACTCCGGGCACTGAAGCTTTCTTT. Amino acids: CSATPGTEAFF.

The V call is TRBV15, the J call TRBJ2-1; 10 positions match TRBD1. With V trimmed by 0 bases and J by 7 bases, 6 bases remained unmatched. Germline CDR1 LNHNV, CDR2 YYDKDF (reference sequence). The CDR3 length is 16 residues. This CDR3 reads CATSRDWDRGRNEQFF. CDR3 bases: TGTGCCACCAGCAGAGATTGGGACAGGGGTCGTAATGAGCAGTTCTTC.

J is TRBJ2-7 and V is TRBV18, with D possibly being TRBD2 (6 bases). V was pared by 2 bases and J by 1 base, with 9 bases between. Germline V gene data show CDR1 as KGHSH and CDR2 as LQKENI. The CDR3 consists of 14 residues. The CDR3 region has the DNA TGTGCCAGCTCACCAGGGACTGATTCCTACGAGCAGTACTTC. It translates to CASSPGTDSYEQYF.

The CDR3 nucleotides read TGTGCCAGCAGCCCCGGGACATTAAATGAAAAACTGTTTTTT. It codes for CASSPGTLNEKLFF. The chain links TRBV7-2 to TRBJ1-4, with D perhaps matching TRBD1 (6 bases). Per the germline V gene, CDR1 is SGHTA and CDR2 is FQGNSA. The CDR3 spans 14 residues. V was trimmed by 5 bases and J by 5 bases, leaving 12 bases between them.

The V and J genes are TRBV12-5 and TRBJ1-1; D may be TRBD1 (5 bases). Germline lookup yields CDR1 LGHNT and CDR2 FRNRAP. The CDR3 totals 17 residues. V was clipped by 3 bases and J by 3 bases, with 20 bases between them. The CDR3 here is CASGFALGGEADTEAFF. The CDR3 DNA is TGTGCTAGTGGTTTTGCCCTGGGGGGGGAGGCTGACACTGAAGCTTTCTTT.

This chain joins TRBV4-2 and TRBJ1-2, with 9 bases matching TRBD1. Germline V gene sequence: CDR1 LGHNA, CDR2 YNFKEQ. Germline trimming cut 2 bases from V and 2 bases from J; bases unmatched to any gene: 0. This CDR3 is 14 amino acids long. The CDR3 spells CASSQTGGNYGYTF. For the CDR3, the DNA is TGTGCCAGCAGCCAAACAGGGGGCAACTATGGCTACACCTTC.

This clone has just one count. The chain recombines TRBV5-1 with TRBJ2-5; 9 nucleotides match TRBD2. J gave up 4 bases and V 0 bases, and 4 bases lay outside the gene matches. This CDR3 is built from 15 residues. The germline CDR1 and CDR2 sequences are SGHRS and YFSETQ. The CDR3 here is CASSLAAGGRETQYF. The CDR3 coding sequence is TGCGCCAGCAGCTTGGCAGCGGGGGGCAGAGAGACCCAGTACTTC. The full variable domain, its missing parts supplied by reference TRBV5-1 and TRBJ2-5, is KAGVTQTPRYLIKTRGQQVTLSCSPISGHRSVSWYQQTPGQGLQFLFEYFSETQRNKGNFPGRFSGRQFSNSRSEMNVSTLELGDSALYLCASSLAAGGRETQYFGPGTRLLVL.

The chain joins TRBV5-1 to TRBJ1-1, with a possible D match to TRBD1 (6 bases). CDR1 is SGHRS, CDR2 YFSETQ, per germline. The V and J ends lost 4 bases and 0 bases respectively, with 10 bases between them. CDR3 length: 14 amino acids. Here the CDR3 DNA reads TGCGCCAGCAGCCTGGACAGCATGAACACTGAAGCTTTCTTT. This gives the protein CASSLDSMNTEAFF.

The CDR3 protein is CASSRLGAGGYTGELFF. In nucleotides, the CDR3 is TGCGCCAGCAGCCGCTTGGGGGCGGGGGGTTACACCGGGGAGCTGTTTTTT. The chain is built from TRBV4-3 and TRBJ2-2, with TRBD2 matching 8 bases. Trimming removed 4 bases from V and 3 bases from J; junction bases left unmatched: 10. In germline, CDR1 is LGHNA, CDR2 YSLEER. This CDR3 has 17 amino acids.

V and J are TRBV7-2 and TRBJ2-7; D remains unclear. Deletions cut 6 bases from V and 7 bases from J, with 13 bases between. Germline loops: CDR1 SGHTA, CDR2 FQGNSA. The CDR3 is 12 amino acids. In DNA form, the CDR3 reads TGTGCCAGCAGGTTTAATGGCGGAGAGCAGTACTTC. As protein: CASRFNGGEQYF.

The gene calls are TRBV18 and TRBJ1-2; D remains unclear. V lost 0 bases, J lost 3 bases, and 5 bases lay in between. CDR1 and CDR2 from the germline V gene are KGHSH and LQKENI. CDR3 length: 13 residues. CDR3 bases: TGTGCCAGCTCACCACCTTCGGACTATGGCTACACCTTC. Its translation: CASSPPSDYGYTF.

The chain recombines TRBV7-8 with TRBJ1-2; 8 nucleotides align to TRBD1. The germline CDR1 and CDR2 sequences are SGHVS and FQNEAQ. The CDR3 extends over 15 amino acids. With V trimmed by 5 bases and J by 7 bases, 12 bases remained unmatched. CDR3 protein: CASSRFSTGESGYTF. As DNA, the CDR3 is TGTGCCAGCAGCCGATTCTCGACAGGGGAGAGTGGCTACACCTTC.